Listed below are T cell receptor beta chains from one sample, sequenced in a study of cytomegalovirus exposure and HLA in healthy donors. The assay was immunoSEQ multiplex PCR, and TCRdb's table has in-frame clones only and misses some. The sample holds 110,000 to 150,000 clones, about a tenth seen once. Sample: PBMCs. These receptors all come from a male donor in good health and CMV-seronegative. Each CDR3 is given with its conserved first and last residue. D genes are given only for firm matches. Only some rows state a clone size, as once, few, many or a class for expanded clones.

J	size	D	V	CDR3	DNA
TRBJ2-7	.	TRBD2	TRBV4-2	CASSLALAGVYEQYF	TGTGCCAGCAGCCTAGCACTAGCGGGAGTCTACGAGCAGTACTTC
TRBJ1-3	.	.	TRBV7-9	CASSWGGSPGNTIYF	TGTGCCAGCAGTTGGGGGGGATCGCCTGGAAACACCATATATTTT
TRBJ2-1	.	TRBD2	TRBV15	CATQGSGRAPEQFF	TGTGCCACCCAGGGGAGCGGGAGGGCCCCTGAGCAGTTCTTC
TRBJ2-5	few	.	TRBV5-1	CASSFLQETQYF	TGCGCCAGCAGCTTCCTCCAAGAGACCCAGTACTTC
TRBJ2-2	.	TRBD1	TRBV19	CASRLQGTGELFF	TGTGCCAGTAGGCTACAGGGGACCGGGGAGCTGTTTTTT
TRBJ1-5	.	TRBD1	TRBV7-9	CASSLGAGGVNQPQHF	TGTGCCAGCAGCTTAGGCGCAGGGGGCGTCAATCAGCCCCAGCATTTT
TRBJ2-1	.	TRBD2	TRBV7-3	CASSSLAGSYNEQFF	TGTGCCAGCAGCTCGTTAGCGGGGTCCTACAATGAGCAGTTCTTC
TRBJ2-4	few	TRBD2	TRBV7-9	CASSAGLADKNIQYF	TGTGCCAGCAGCGCAGGACTAGCGGATAAAAACATTCAGTACTTC
TRBJ1-2	few	.	TRBV11-2	CASSLFQGKEFGYTF	TGTGCCAGCAGCTTATTTCAGGGAAAAGAGTTTGGCTACACCTTC
TRBJ2-1	few	.	TRBV7-2	CASSLPLRANEQFF	TGTGCCAGCAGCCTGCCCCTGCGGGCCAATGAGCAGTTCTTC
TRBJ2-1	few	.	TRBV7-2	CASSLGQKIYNEQFF	TGTGCCAGCAGCTTAGGACAGAAGATCTACAATGAGCAGTTCTTC
TRBJ2-7	.	TRBD1	TRBV18	CASSRDRGSYEQYF	TGTGCCAGCTCAAGGGACAGGGGGTCCTACGAGCAGTACTTC
TRBJ1-1	.	.	TRBV29-1	CSGRRDTEAFF	TGCAGCGGGCGCAGGGACACTGAAGCTTTCTTT
TRBJ2-7	few	.	TRBV4-1	CASSQDGREQYF	TGCGCCAGCAGCCAAGATGGCCGTGAGCAGTACTTC
TRBJ2-1	few	.	TRBV27	CASREGRGLSSYNEQFF	TGTGCCAGCAGAGAGGGTCGTGGCCTGTCCTCCTACAATGAGCAGTTCTTC
TRBJ2-7	.	.	TRBV5-8	CASSVPPEGSYEQYF	TGTGCCAGCAGCGTGCCCCCGGAGGGATCCTACGAGCAGTACTTC
TRBJ1-2	few	.	TRBV5-6	CASSPSYRSANYGYTF	TGTGCCAGCAGCCCCAGCTACAGGTCAGCGAACTATGGCTACACCTTC
TRBJ2-3	few	.	TRBV2	CASSEGGWGRGDTQYF	TGTGCCAGCAGTGAGGGGGGATGGGGCCGGGGAGATACGCAGTATTTT
TRBJ1-4	.	TRBD1	TRBV27	CASSAYGQGVNNEKLFF	TGTGCCAGCAGTGCCTACGGACAGGGGGTAAATAATGAAAAACTGTTTTTT
TRBJ2-1	.	TRBD2	TRBV6-1	CASSESGSSYNEQFF	TGTGCCAGCAGTGAAAGCGGGAGCTCGTACAATGAGCAGTTCTTC
TRBJ1-5	.	.	TRBV5-4	CASSLGGQSNQPQHF	TGTGCCAGCAGCTTGGGCGGGCAGAGCAATCAGCCCCAGCATTTT
TRBJ2-7	once	.	TRBV10-1	CASKFGPRSGQGRHEQYF	TGCGCCAGCAAGTTTGGCCCGAGGTCAGGGCAGGGGCGGCACGAGCAGTACTTC
TRBJ2-1	few	.	TRBV11-3	CASSHSWEISYNEQFF	TGTGCCAGCAGCCATTCGTGGGAGATCTCCTACAATGAGCAGTTCTTC
TRBJ1-2	few	TRBD1	TRBV4-1	CASSQLWGTGQRPPDGYTF	TGCGCCAGCAGCCAGTTATGGGGGACAGGGCAGAGGCCACCGGATGGCTACACCTTC
TRBJ1-6	.	.	TRBV28	CASSLRGGFSPLHF	TGTGCCAGCAGTTTAAGGGGGGGGTTCTCACCCCTCCACTTT
TRBJ1-5	.	TRBD1	TRBV7-2	CASSLWGQGAPGQPQHF	TGTGCCAGCAGCTTATGGGGACAGGGGGCTCCAGGGCAGCCCCAGCATTTT
TRBJ1-1	few	.	TRBV18	CASSGTSTEAFF	TGTGCCAGCTCAGGGACAAGCACTGAAGCTTTCTTT
TRBJ1-1	few	TRBD1	TRBV6-1	CASKIPGGRNTEAFF	TGTGCCAGCAAGATACCAGGGGGCCGGAACACTGAAGCTTTCTTT
TRBJ1-5	.	.	TRBV29-1	CSVAEAKVQPQHF	TGCAGCGTTGCCGAGGCCAAGGTCCAGCCCCAGCATTTT
TRBJ1-1	few	.	TRBV7-3	CASSLTGASAEAFF	TGTGCCAGCAGCTTAACAGGGGCTTCTGCTGAAGCTTTCTTT
TRBJ1-2	.	.	TRBV5-1	CASSFNRVDNYGYTF	TGCGCCAGCAGCTTCAACAGGGTAGACAACTATGGCTACACCTTC
TRBJ2-2	.	.	TRBV30	CAWSAQGGELFF	TGTGCCTGGAGTGCACAGGGCGGGGAGCTGTTTTTT
TRBJ1-2	few	TRBD1	TRBV28	CASSPTGDGYTF	TGTGCCAGCAGTCCCACAGGGGATGGCTACACCTTC
TRBJ1-1	few	.	TRBV6-6	CASSYSGGGPEAFF	TGTGCCAGCAGTTACTCGGGGGGGGGCCCTGAAGCTTTCTTT
TRBJ2-2	few	TRBD2	TRBV4-2	CASSQVGTSGGVESGELFF	TGTGCCAGCAGCCAAGTGGGGACTAGCGGGGGCGTTGAGTCCGGGGAGCTGTTTTTT
TRBJ1-5	few	.	TRBV5-4	CASSFRGSNQPQHF	TGTGCCAGCAGCTTCAGGGGCTCGAATCAGCCCCAGCATTTT
TRBJ1-2	.	.	TRBV9	CASSGDSWGYGYTF	TGTGCCAGCAGCGGCGACAGTTGGGGCTATGGCTACACCTTC
TRBJ2-5	few	TRBD2	TRBV9	CASSPSGGWETQYF	TGTGCCAGCAGCCCGAGCGGGGGGTGGGAGACCCAGTACTTC
TRBJ1-4	few	TRBD1	TRBV6-6	CASSPTGEGSNEKLFF	TGTGCCAGCAGTCCGACAGGGGAGGGCTCTAATGAAAAACTGTTTTTT
TRBJ1-3	few	TRBD1	TRBV5-1	CASSPTGTGAGNTIYF	TGCGCCAGCAGCCCGACCGGGACAGGGGCTGGAAACACCATATATTTT
TRBJ1-1	few	.	TRBV19	CASSLFLHFNTEAFF	TGTGCCAGTAGTCTATTCCTCCACTTTAACACTGAAGCTTTCTTT
TRBJ2-7	.	.	TRBV7-2	CASSLRVPYEQYF	TGTGCCAGCAGCTTACGGGTACCCTACGAGCAGTACTTC
TRBJ2-7	.	TRBD2	TRBV5-1	CASSLGGGSLDEQYF	TGCGCCAGCAGCTTGGGGGGAGGGTCGTTGGACGAGCAGTACTTC
TRBJ2-7	.	TRBD1	TRBV10-3	CAIRRTGAAYEQYF	TGTGCCATCAGAAGGACAGGGGCGGCCTACGAGCAGTACTTC
TRBJ2-2	.	.	TRBV30	CAWIGRAGELFF	TGTGCCTGGATAGGTCGGGCCGGGGAGCTGTTTTTT
TRBJ1-1	.	.	TRBV4-2	CASSQLNQEDTEAFF	TGTGCCAGCAGCCAATTGAACCAGGAGGACACTGAAGCTTTCTTT
TRBJ1-5	.	.	TRBV6-1	CASTLGEWGDQPQHF	TGTGCCAGCACCTTAGGGGAATGGGGGGATCAGCCCCAGCATTTT
TRBJ2-7	.	.	TRBV5-1	CASSSVAGYEQYF	TGCGCCAGCAGCTCTGTGGCGGGATACGAGCAGTACTTC
TRBJ2-5	.	TRBD1	TRBV18	CASSPAGGWETQYF	TGTGCCAGCTCACCGGCAGGGGGCTGGGAGACCCAGTACTTC
TRBJ2-2	.	TRBD2	TRBV7-3	CASSSSGGGTGELFF	TGTGCCAGCAGCTCCAGCGGGGGAGGGACCGGGGAGCTGTTTTTT
TRBJ2-1	.	TRBD2	TRBV6-6	CASSYPSGLANNEQFF	TGTGCCAGCAGTTACCCCTCGGGACTAGCGAACAATGAGCAGTTCTTC
TRBJ2-5	few	TRBD1	TRBV6-1	CASKTGGIETQYF	TGTGCCAGCAAAACAGGGGGCATCGAGACCCAGTACTTC
TRBJ2-7	.	TRBD2	TRBV7-6	CASSLASGSGYEQYF	TGTGCCAGCAGCTTAGCTAGCGGGAGTGGTTACGAGCAGTACTTC
TRBJ2-1	.	.	TRBV27	CASSSGDSAYNEQFF	TGTGCCAGCAGTTCCGGGGACTCCGCCTACAATGAGCAGTTCTTC
TRBJ2-1	.	TRBD2	TRBV5-6	CASSLPGTSGRGEQFF	TGTGCCAGCAGCTTGCCCGGGACTAGCGGGAGAGGTGAGCAGTTCTTC
TRBJ2-2	.	TRBD1	TRBV9	CASSAPTGGKNTGELFF	TGTGCCAGCAGCGCCCCAACAGGGGGGAAAAACACCGGGGAGCTGTTTTTT
TRBJ1-1	few	.	TRBV21-1	CASSKVQGGNTEAFF	TGTGCCAGCAGCAAAGTCCAGGGGGGAAACACTGAAGCTTTCTTT